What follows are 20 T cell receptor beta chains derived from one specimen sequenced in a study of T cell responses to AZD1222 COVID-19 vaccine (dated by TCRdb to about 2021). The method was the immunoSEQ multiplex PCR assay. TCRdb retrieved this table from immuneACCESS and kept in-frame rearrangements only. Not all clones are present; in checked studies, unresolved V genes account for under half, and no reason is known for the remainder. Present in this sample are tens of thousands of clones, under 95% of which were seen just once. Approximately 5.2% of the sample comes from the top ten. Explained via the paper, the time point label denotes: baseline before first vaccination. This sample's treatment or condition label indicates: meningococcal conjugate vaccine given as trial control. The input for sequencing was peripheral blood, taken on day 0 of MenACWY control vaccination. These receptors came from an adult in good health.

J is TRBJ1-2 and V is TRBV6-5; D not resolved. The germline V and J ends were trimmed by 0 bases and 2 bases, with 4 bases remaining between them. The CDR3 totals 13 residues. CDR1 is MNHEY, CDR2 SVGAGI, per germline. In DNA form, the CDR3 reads TGTGCCAGCAGTTACTCGATAAACTATGGCTACACCTTC. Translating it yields CASSYSINYGYTF.

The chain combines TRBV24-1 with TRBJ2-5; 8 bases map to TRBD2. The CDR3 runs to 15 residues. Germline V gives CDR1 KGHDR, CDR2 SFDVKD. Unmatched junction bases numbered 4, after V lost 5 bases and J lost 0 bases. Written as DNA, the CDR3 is TGTGCCACCAGTGCAAGCGGGAGTTACCAAGAGACCCAGTACTTC. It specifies CATSASGSYQETQYF.

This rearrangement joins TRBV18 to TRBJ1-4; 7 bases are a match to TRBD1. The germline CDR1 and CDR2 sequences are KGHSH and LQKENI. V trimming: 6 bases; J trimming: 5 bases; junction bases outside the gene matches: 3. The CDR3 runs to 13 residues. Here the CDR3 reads CASSQGENEKLFF. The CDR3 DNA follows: TGTGCCAGCTCGCAGGGGGAGAATGAAAAACTGTTTTTT.

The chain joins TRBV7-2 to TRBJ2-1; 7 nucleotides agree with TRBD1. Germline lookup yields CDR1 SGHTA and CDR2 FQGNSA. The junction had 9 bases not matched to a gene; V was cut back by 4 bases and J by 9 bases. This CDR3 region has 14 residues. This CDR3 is CASSSLDRLGEQFF. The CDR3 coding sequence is TGTGCCAGCAGCTCATTGGACAGGTTAGGTGAGCAGTTCTTC.

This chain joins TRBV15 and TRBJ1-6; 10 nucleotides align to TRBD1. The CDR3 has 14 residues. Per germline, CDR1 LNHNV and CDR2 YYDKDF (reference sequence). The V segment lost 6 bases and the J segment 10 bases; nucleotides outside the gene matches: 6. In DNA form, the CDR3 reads TGTGCCACCAGTAGGGACAGGGGCCAATCACCCCTCCACTTT. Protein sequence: CATSRDRGQSPLHF.

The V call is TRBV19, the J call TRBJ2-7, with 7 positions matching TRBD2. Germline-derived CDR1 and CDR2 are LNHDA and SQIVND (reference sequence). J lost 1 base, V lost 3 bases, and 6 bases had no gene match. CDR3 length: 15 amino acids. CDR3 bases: TGTGCCAGTAGTATCACACGGGGGGTTTCCTACGAGCAGTACTTC. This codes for CASSITRGVSYEQYF.

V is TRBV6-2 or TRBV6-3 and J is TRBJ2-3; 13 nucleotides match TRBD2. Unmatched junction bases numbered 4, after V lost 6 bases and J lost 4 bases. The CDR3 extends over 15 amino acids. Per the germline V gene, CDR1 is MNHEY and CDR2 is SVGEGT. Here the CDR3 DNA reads TGTGCCAGCAGCACTAGCGGGGGGGGAGCAGATACGCAGTATTTT. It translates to CASSTSGGGADTQYF.

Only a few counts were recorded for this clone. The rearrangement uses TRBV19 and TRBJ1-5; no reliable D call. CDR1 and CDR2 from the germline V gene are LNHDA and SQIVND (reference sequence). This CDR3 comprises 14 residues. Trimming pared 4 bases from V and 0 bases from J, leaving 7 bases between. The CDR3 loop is CASSNMDSNQPQHF. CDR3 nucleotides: TGTGCCAGTAGTAATATGGATAGCAATCAGCCCCAGCATTTT.

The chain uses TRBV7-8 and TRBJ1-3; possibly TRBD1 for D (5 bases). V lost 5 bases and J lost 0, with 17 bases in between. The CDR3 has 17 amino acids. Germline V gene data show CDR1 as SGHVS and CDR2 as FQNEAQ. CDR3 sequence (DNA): TGTGCCAGCAGCCCCCCCGGGACGGTGAACTCTGGAAACACCATATATTTT. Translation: CASSPPGTVNSGNTIYF. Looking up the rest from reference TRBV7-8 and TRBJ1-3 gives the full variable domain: GAGVSQSPRYKVAKRGQDVALRCDPISGHVSLFWYQQALGQGPEFLTYFQNEAQLDKSGLPSDRFFAERPEGSVSTLKIQRTQQEDSAVYLCASSPPGTVNSGNTIYFGEGSWLTVV.

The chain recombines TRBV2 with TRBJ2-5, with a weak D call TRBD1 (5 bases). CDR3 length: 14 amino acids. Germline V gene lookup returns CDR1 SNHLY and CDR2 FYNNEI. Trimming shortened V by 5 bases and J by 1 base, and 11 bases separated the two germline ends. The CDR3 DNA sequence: TGTGCCAGCAGTACCCGACAGATCCAAGAGACCCAGTACTTC. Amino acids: CASSTRQIQETQYF.

CDR3 sequence reads: CASSWGGSLGNEQFF. Written as DNA, the CDR3 is TGCGCCAGCAGCTGGGGCGGGAGCCTGGGCAATGAGCAGTTCTTC. This chain uses TRBV5-1 with TRBJ2-1; TRBD2 matches 7 bases. This CDR3 is built from 15 residues. Germline V gene data show CDR1 as SGHRS and CDR2 as YFSETQ. V trimming: 3 bases; J trimming: 6 bases; junction bases outside the gene matches: 9.

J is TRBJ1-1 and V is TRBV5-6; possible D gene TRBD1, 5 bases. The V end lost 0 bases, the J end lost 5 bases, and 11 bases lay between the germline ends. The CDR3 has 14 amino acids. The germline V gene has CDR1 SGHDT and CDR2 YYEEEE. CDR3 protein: CASSLEPQGTEAFF. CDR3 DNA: TGTGCCAGCAGCTTGGAACCCCAGGGAACTGAAGCTTTCTTT.

The CDR3 region has the DNA TGTGCCAGCAGCCCGGACCCCTCGACCCCCGATGGCTACACCTTC. This translates into CASSPDPSTPDGYTF. This chain uses TRBV5-5 with TRBJ1-2; D gene ambiguous. Trimming cost V 4 bases and J 6 bases, with 19 bases left between them. The CDR3 covers 15 residues. CDR1 and CDR2 from the germline V gene are SGHKS and YYEKEE (reference sequence).

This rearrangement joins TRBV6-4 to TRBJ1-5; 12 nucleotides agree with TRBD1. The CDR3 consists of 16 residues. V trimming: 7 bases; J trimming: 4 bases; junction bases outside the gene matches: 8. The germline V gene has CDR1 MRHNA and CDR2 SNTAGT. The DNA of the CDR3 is TGTGCCAGCATCCCCGGGACAGGGGGCGCAAATCAGCCCCAGCATTTT. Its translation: CASIPGTGGANQPQHF.

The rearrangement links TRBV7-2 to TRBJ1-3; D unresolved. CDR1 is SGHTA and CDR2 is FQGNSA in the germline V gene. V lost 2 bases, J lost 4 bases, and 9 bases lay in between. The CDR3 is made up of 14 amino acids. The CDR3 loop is CASSLSGPGNTIYF. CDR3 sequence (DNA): TGTGCCAGCAGCTTATCCGGGCCAGGAAACACCATATATTTT. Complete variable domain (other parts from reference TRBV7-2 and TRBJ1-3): GAGVSQSPSNKVTEKGKDVELRCDPISGHTALYWYRQSLGQGLEFLIYFQGNSAPDKSGLPSDRFSAERTGGSVSTLTIQRTQQEDSAVYLCASSLSGPGNTIYFGEGSWLTVV.

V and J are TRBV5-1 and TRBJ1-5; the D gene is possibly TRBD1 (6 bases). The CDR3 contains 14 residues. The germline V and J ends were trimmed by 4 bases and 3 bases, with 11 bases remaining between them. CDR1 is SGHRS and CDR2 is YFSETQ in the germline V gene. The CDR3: CASSEGGNNQPQHF. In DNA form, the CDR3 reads TGCGCCAGCAGCGAGGGGGGTAACAATCAGCCCCAGCATTTT.

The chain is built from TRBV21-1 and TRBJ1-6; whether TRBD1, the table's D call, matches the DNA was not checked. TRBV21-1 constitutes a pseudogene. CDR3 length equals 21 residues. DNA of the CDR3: TGTGCCAGCAGCCACTACCGTGGGGGACAGGGAGATCACTCCTATAATTCACCCCTCCACTTT. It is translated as CASSHYRGGQGDHSYNSPLHF.

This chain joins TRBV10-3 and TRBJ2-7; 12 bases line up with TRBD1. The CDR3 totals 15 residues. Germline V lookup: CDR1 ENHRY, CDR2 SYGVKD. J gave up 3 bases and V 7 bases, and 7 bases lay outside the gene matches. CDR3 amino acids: CAITSGQGAGYEQYF. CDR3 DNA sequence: TGTGCCATCACCTCGGGACAGGGGGCGGGCTACGAGCAGTACTTC.

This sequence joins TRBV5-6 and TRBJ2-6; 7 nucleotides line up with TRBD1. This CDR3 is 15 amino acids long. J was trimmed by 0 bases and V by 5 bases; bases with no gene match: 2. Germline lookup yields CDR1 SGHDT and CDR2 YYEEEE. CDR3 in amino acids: CASSTGVSGANVLTF. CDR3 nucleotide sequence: TGTGCCAGCAGTACAGGGGTCTCTGGGGCCAACGTCCTGACTTTC.

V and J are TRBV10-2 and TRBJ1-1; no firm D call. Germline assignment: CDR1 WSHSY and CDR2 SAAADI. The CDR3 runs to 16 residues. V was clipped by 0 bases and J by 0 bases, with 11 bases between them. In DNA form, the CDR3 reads TGCGCCAGCAGTGAGTCGGCAGGAATCTTGAACACTGAAGCTTTCTTT. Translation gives CASSESAGILNTEAFF.